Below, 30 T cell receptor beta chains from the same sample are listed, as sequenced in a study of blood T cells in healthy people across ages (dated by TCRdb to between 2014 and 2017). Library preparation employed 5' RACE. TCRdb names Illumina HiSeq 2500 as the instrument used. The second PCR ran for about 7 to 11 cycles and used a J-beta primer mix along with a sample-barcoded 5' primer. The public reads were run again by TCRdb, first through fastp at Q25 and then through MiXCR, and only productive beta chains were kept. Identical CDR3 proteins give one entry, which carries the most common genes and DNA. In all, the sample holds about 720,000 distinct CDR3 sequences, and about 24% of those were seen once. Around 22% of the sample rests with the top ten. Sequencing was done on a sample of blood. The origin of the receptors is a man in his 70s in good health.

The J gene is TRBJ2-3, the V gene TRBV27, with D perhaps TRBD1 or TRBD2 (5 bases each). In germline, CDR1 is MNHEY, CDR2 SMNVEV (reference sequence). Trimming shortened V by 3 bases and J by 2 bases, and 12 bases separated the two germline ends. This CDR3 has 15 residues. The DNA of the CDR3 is TGTGCCAGCAGTTTCGCCGGGACCTCCACAGATACGCAGTATTTT. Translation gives CASSFAGTSTDTQYF.

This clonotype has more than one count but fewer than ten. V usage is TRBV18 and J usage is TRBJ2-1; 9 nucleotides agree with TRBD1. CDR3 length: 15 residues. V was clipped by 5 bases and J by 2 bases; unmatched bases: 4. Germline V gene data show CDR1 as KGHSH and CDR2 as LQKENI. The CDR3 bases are TGTGCCAGCTCAGGCACAGGGGGCACCTACAATGAGCAGTTCTTC. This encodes CASSGTGGTYNEQFF.

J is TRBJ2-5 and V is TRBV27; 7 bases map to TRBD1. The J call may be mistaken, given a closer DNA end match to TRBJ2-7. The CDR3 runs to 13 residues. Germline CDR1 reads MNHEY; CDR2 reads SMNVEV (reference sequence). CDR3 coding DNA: TGTGCCAGCAGGACTAACAGGGGCTACGAGCAGTACTTC. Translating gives CASRTNRGYEQYF.

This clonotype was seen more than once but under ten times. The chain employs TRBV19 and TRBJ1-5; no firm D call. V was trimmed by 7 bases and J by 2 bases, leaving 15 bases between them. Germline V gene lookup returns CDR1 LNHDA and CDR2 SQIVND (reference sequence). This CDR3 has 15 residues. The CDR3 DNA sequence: TGTGCCAGTACGGTCGACCGTGACGGCAATCAGCCCCAGCATTTT. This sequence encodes CASTVDRDGNQPQHF.

Here the CDR3 reads CATRERTALDEQYV. The CDR3 bases are TGTGCCACAAGAGAAAGGACCGCGTTGGACGAGCAGTACGTC. V usage is TRBV24-1 and J usage is TRBJ2-7; D gene uncertain. The V end lost 10 bases, the J end lost 5 bases, and 20 bases lay between the germline ends. CDR1 and CDR2 from the germline V gene are KGHDR and SFDVKD. The CDR3 totals 14 residues.

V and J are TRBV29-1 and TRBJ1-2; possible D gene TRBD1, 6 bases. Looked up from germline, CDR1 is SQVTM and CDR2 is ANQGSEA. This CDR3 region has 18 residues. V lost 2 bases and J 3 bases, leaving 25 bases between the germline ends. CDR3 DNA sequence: TGCAGCGTTGAAAACACCAAACGACAGGATCAACCCCACTATGGCTACACCTTC. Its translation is CSVENTKRQDQPHYGYTF.

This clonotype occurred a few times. CDR3 amino acids: CASSLSTGVWAEQFF. The CDR3 DNA sequence: TGCGCCAGCAGCTTGAGCACAGGGGTTTGGGCTGAGCAGTTCTTC. V and J are TRBV5-1 and TRBJ2-1; TRBD1 agrees at 7 bases. In germline, CDR1 is SGHRS, CDR2 YFSETQ. The ends lost 1 base at V and 9 bases at J; junction bases unmatched: 10. The length of the CDR3 is 15 residues. Filled out from reference TRBV5-1 and TRBJ2-1, the complete variable domain reads KAGVTQTPRYLIKTRGQQVTLSCSPISGHRSVSWYQQTPGQGLQFLFEYFSETQRNKGNFPGRFSGRQFSNSRSEMNVSTLELGDSALYLCASSLSTGVWAEQFFGPGTRLTVL.

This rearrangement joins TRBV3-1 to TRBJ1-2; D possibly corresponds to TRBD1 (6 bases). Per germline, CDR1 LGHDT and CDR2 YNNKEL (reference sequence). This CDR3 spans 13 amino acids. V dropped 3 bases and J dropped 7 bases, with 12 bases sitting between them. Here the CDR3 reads CASSHRDTGGYTF. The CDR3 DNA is TGTGCCAGCAGCCACCGGGACACGGGTGGCTACACCTTC. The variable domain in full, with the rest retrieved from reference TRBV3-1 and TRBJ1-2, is DTAVSQTPKYLVTQMGNDKSIKCEQNLGHDTMYWYKQDSKKFLKIMFSYNNKELIINETVPNRFSPKSPDKAHLNLHINSLELGDSAVYFCASSHRDTGGYTFGSGTRLTVV.

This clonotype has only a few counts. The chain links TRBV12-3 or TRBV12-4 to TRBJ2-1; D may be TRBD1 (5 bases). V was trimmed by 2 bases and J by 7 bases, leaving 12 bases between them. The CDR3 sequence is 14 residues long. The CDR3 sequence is CASSLLAKGNEQFF. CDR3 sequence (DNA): TGTGCCAGCAGTTTACTTGCCAAGGGGAATGAGCAGTTCTTC.

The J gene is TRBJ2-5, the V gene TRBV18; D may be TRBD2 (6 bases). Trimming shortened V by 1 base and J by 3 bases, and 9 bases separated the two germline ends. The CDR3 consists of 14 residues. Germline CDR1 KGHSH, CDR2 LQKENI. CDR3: CASSPRASEETQYF. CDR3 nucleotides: TGTGCCAGCTCACCACGCGCTAGCGAAGAGACCCAGTACTTC.

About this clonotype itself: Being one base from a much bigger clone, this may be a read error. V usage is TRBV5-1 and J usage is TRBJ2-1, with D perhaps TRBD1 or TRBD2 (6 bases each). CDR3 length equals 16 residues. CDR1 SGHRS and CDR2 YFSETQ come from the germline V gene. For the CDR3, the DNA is TGCGCCAGCGGCTTGGGGGGCGCCCGCTCCTACAATGAGCAGTTCTTC. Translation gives CASGLGGARSYNEQFF.

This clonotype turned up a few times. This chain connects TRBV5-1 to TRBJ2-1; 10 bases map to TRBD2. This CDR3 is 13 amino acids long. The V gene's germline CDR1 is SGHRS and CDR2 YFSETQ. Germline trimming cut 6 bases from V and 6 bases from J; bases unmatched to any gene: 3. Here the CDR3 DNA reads TGCGCCAGCACTTTAGCGGGAGGCAATGAGCAGTTCTTC. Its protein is CASTLAGGNEQFF.

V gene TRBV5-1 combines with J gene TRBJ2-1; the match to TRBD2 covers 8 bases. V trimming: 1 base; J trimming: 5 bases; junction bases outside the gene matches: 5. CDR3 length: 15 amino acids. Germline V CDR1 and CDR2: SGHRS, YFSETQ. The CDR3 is CASSLWRGDNNEQFF. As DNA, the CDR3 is TGCGCCAGCAGCTTGTGGCGGGGGGACAACAATGAGCAGTTCTTC.

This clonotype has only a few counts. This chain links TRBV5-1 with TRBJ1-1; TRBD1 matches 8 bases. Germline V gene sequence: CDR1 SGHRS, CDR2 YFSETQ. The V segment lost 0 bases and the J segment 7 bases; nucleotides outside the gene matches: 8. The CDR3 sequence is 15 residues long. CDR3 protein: CASSLAAGTGVEAFF. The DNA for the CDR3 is TGCGCCAGCAGCTTGGCGGCCGGGACAGGTGTTGAAGCTTTCTTT. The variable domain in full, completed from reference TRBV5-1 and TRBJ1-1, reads KAGVTQTPRYLIKTRGQQVTLSCSPISGHRSVSWYQQTPGQGLQFLFEYFSETQRNKGNFPGRFSGRQFSNSRSEMNVSTLELGDSALYLCASSLAAGTGVEAFFGQGTRLTVV.

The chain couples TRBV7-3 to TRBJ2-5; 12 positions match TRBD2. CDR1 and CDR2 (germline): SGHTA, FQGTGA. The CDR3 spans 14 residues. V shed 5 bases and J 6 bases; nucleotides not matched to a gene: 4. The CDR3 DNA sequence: TGTGCCAGCAGCCCTGGACTAGCGGGACAGACCCAGTACTTC. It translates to CASSPGLAGQTQYF.

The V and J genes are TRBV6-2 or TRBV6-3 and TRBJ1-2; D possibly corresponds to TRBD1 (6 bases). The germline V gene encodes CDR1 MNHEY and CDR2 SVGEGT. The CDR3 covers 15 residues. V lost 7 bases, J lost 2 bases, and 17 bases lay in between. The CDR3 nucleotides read TGTGCCAGCACCGGATCTAGGACAGCAAACTATGGCTACACCTTC. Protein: CASTGSRTANYGYTF.

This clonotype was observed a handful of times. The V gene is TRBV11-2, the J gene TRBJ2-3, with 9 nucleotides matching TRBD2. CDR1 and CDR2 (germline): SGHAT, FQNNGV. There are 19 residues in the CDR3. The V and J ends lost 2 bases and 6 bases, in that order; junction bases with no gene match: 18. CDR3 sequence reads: CASSLTWRGGRNLWDTQYF. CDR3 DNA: TGTGCCAGCAGCTTAACTTGGCGGGGGGGCCGGAACCTATGGGATACGCAGTATTTT.

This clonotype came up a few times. In DNA form, the CDR3 reads TGTGCCAGCAGCCTGGGGACACTGATATATGGCTACACCTTC. It yields the protein CASSLGTLIYGYTF. The V and J genes are TRBV7-2 and TRBJ1-2; D may be TRBD1 (6 bases). The CDR3 length is 14 residues. The V and J ends lost 5 bases and 5 bases respectively, with 15 bases between them. Germline values: CDR1 SGHTA, CDR2 FQGNSA.

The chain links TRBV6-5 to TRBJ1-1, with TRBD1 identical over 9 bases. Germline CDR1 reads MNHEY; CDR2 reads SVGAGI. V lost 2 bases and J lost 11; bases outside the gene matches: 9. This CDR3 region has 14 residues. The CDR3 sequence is CASSYTRDRAQAFF. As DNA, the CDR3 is TGTGCCAGCAGTTACACCCGGGACAGGGCTCAGGCTTTCTTT.

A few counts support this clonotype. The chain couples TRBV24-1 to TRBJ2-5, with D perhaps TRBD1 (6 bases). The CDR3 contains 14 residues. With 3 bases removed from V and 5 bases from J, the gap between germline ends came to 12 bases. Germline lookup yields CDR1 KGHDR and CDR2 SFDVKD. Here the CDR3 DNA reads TGTGCCACCAGTGATAGAGGGGGAGAGGAGACCCAGTACTTC. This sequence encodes CATSDRGGEETQYF.

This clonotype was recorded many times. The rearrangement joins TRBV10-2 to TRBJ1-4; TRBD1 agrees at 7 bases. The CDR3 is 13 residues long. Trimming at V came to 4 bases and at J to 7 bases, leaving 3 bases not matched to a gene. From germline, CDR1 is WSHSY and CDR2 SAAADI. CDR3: CASSADRAEKLFF. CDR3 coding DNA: TGCGCCAGCAGTGCAGACAGGGCTGAAAAACTGTTTTTT.

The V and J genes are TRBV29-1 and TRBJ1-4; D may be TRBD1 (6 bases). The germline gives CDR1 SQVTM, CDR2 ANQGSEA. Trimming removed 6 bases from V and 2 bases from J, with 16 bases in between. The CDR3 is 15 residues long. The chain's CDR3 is CSVGASGATNEKLFF. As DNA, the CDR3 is TGCAGCGTAGGGGCCTCGGGGGCTACTAATGAAAAACTGTTTTTT.

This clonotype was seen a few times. The CDR3 protein is CASSVDFGGGRHSTDTQYF. The CDR3 region has the DNA TGTGCCAGCAGCGTAGATTTTGGGGGCGGGAGACACAGCACAGATACGCAGTATTTT. J is TRBJ2-3 and V is TRBV9, with TRBD2 as a possible D gene (7 bases). Germline lookup yields CDR1 SGDLS and CDR2 YYNGEE. The CDR3 has 19 amino acids. The ends were cut back, 0 bases at V and 0 bases at J, with 20 bases in the middle.

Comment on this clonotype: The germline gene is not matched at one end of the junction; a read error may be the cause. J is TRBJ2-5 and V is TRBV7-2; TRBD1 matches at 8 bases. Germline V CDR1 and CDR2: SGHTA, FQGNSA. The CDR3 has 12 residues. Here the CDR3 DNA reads TGTGCCAGCAGCCCTAGGACAGGGATGGTGTTCTTC. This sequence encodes CASSPRTGMVFF.

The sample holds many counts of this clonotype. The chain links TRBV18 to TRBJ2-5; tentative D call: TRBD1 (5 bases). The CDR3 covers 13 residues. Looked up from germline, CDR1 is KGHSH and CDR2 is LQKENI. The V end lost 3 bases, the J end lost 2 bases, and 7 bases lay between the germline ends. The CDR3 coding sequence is TGTGCCAGCTCACCCCGACAGCAAGAGACCCAGTACTTC. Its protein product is CASSPRQQETQYF.

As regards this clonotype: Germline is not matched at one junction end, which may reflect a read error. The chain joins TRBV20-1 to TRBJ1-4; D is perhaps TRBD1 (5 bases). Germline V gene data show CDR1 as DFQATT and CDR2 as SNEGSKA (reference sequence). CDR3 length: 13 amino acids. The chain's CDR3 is CSASRQGGEKRFF. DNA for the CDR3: TGCAGTGCTAGTAGGCAGGGAGGCGAAAAACGGTTTTTT.

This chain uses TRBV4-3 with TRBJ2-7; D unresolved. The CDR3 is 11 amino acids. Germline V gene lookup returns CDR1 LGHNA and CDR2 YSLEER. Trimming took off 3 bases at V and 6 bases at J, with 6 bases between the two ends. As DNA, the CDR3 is TGCGCCAGCAGCCAGTGTTCCGAGCAGTACGTC. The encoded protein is CASSQCSEQYV.

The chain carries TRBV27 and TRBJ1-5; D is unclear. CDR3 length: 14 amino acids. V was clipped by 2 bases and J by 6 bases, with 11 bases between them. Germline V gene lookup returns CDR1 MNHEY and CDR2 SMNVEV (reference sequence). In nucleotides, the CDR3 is TGTGCCAGCAGTTTAGTGGCAGCACGTCAGCCCCAGCATTTT. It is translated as CASSLVAARQPQHF.

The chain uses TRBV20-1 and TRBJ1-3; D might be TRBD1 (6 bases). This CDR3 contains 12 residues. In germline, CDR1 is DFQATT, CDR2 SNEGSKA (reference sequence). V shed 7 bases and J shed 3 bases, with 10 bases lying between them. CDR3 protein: CSVGGHGNTIYF. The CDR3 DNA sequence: TGCAGTGTTGGGGGGCATGGAAACACCATATATTTT.

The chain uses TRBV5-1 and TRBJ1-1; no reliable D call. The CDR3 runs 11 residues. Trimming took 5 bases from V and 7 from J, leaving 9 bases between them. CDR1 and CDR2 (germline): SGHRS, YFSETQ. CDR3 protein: CASRDDGEAFF. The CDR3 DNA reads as TGCGCCAGCAGAGATGACGGTGAAGCTTTCTTT. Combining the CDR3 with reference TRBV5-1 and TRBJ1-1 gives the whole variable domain KAGVTQTPRYLIKTRGQQVTLSCSPISGHRSVSWYQQTPGQGLQFLFEYFSETQRNKGNFPGRFSGRQFSNSRSEMNVSTLELGDSALYLCASRDDGEAFFGQGTRLTVV.